Below, one T cell receptor (beta chain) is given with its context. This clonotype has just a few counts. Its recognized antigen is unknown. Qualities for individual bases were not recorded, and no much larger clone is one base off. These data are taken from a study of T cell repertoires in cytomegalovirus infection (dated by TCRdb to about 2019). Context from the whole study: Recently identified HLA-C-restricted CMV epitopes, whose presentation resists viral immunomodulation, were targeted by peptide stimulations together with well-studied HLA-B-restricted epitopes. Because public TCR beta signatures pointed to carriage of CMV infection together with the matching HLA type, the HLA type of each donor mattered for the analysis. Here is what the overall study found, with its caveats: In both this cohort and an independent roughly 350-donor cohort, the cumulative frequency of public TCR beta family members distinguished carriers of CMV infection plus the relevant HLA type. The ex vivo response was dominated by HLA-C-restricted CMV-specific TCR beta clonotypes, which also provided the single most frequent clonotype in two of eight donors.

The CDR3 covers 15 residues, taking in both the cysteine and the phenylalanine. Just the 45-base CDR3 DNA is kept, in frame starting at base 1. The germline V gene gives CDR1 as SGHDN and CDR2 as FVKESK. Trimming takes 0 bases from V and 0 bases from J, and the germline ends sit 6 bases apart. Sample treatment or condition, as interpreted from the label and publication: in vitro stimulation with specific CMV peptide epitopes to enrich CMV-specific T cells. Data came from an Illumina HiSeq 1500. TCRdb trimmed the raw reads at Q25, called clones with MiXCR and kept productive beta chains. Entries are consolidated by CDR3 protein sequence, retaining the most common genes and DNA. In all, the sample holds 340,000 or so distinct CDR3 sequences, and about 25% of those were seen once. Together, the top ten hold 13% of the sample.

The chain links TRBV14 with TRBJ1-3; the best D guess is TRBD1, with 6 bases matching. The starting material was cultured PBMCs, obtained from culture after CMV antigen stimulation. The source is a human donor in good health (CMV status not recorded). Some clones in this sample may be carry-over from other donors' samples. The nucleotide sequence is TGTGCCAGCAGCCAAGACAGGGGCTCTGGAAACACCATATATTTT. Translated, it reads CASSQDRGSGNTIYF.